The sequence of this T cell receptor beta chain was determined in a study of OX40 agonist ivuxolimab in advanced cancers. Study summary: Ivuxolimab, an antibody that agonizes OX40 (CD134), was administered to the patients.

Generated by immunoSEQ multiplex PCR, the TCRdb table keeps only in-frame clones and is missing some. The sample lists approximately 59,000 clones, roughly 88% occurring once. For this clone: Its antigen is not identified.

Germline-derived CDR1 and CDR2 are MNHNS and SASEGT. V was clipped by 8 bases and J by 1 base, with 8 bases between them. There are 12 residues in the CDR3. Overall study findings and caveats: Clonal expansion from baseline to week 6 occurred in both CD4+ and CD8+ T cells.

The sequence was obtained from an adult with an advanced solid tumor such as melanoma, head and neck, liver or kidney cancer. The material sequenced was CD4+ or CD8+ T cells sorted from blood, taken in a trial of the OX40 agonist ivuxolimab. The chain has TRBV6-1 and TRBJ1-2, with D perhaps matching TRBD1 (5 bases). Here the CDR3 reads CASLQGNYGYTF. CDR3 coding DNA: TGTGCCAGCCTTCAGGGTAACTATGGCTACACCTTC.